The sequence of this TCR beta chain was determined in a study of identical twins. Study results and limitations: Out-of-frame alpha sequences shared between twins exhibited an excess of low generation probability. With abundant cord blood beta clonotypes, insertions were fewer; memory repertoires showed no such pattern. Partly confounded zero-insertion analyses could result from invariant MAIT and iNKT cells.

This clonotype was seen a few times. The antigen is undetermined. Germline CDR1 is SGHDN and CDR2 is FVKESK. The CDR3 length is 12 residues. The V gene lost 4 bases and the J gene lost 11 bases, with 14 bases spanning the gap. The cDNA had a unique molecular identifier and a template-switch universal primer site. A single record per CDR3 protein comes from TCRdb applying MiXCR to the 5' RACE reads. The profile shows 450,000 to 600,000 distinct CDR3 sequences, more than 20% of them singletons. These same records also appear under a second study, on yellow fever vaccine responses in identical twins.

Sequencing was done on a sample of CD4+ T cells sorted from blood. The TCR originated in a woman aged 18-29 years in good health. V is TRBV14 and J is TRBJ1-1; D is undetermined. Written as DNA, the CDR3 is TGTGCCAGCAGCCCGGGAGGGTCGGTCGCTTTCTTT. Protein: CASSPGGSVAFF.